These T cell receptor beta chains were read from a single sample in a study of blood T cell repertoires in COVID-19. Repertoires were generated with immunoSEQ multiplex PCR, while TCRdb's copy carries only in-frame clones and drops some. The sample lists 150,000 to 200,000 clones, around 81% occurring once. Sequenced: peripheral blood. These receptors were taken from a woman older than 75 with COVID-19, enrolled during active disease. Each CDR3 is given with its conserved first and last residue. D genes are given only for firm matches. The listing skips clone size in some rows; elsewhere it reads once, few, many or a size class.

j_gene	d_gene	abundance	v_gene	CDR3aa	CDR3nt
TRBJ1-2	TRBD1	-	TRBV4-1	CASSQGQGAVYGYTF	TGCGCCAGCAGCCAGGGACAGGGGGCCGTTTATGGCTACACCTTC
TRBJ2-5	-	-	TRBV3-1/TRBV3-2	CASSQSGRGEEETQYF	TGTGCCAGCAGCCAGTCGGGGAGGGGGGAGGAAGAGACCCAGTACTTC
TRBJ2-1	-	-	TRBV2	CASSKTAGPSYNEQFF	TGTGCCAGCAGTAAGACCGCGGGACCCAGTTACAATGAGCAGTTCTTC
TRBJ2-3	-	once	TRBV6-5	CASSYSTAPLTDTQYF	TGTGCCAGCAGTTACTCGACTGCCCCTCTCACAGATACGCAGTATTTT
TRBJ2-1	TRBD2	-	TRBV18	CASSHPGSSGYNEQFF	TGTGCCAGCTCCCACCCAGGGTCTAGCGGGTACAATGAGCAGTTCTTC
TRBJ2-3	-	-	TRBV7-8	CASSLLSGGGTDTQYF	TGTGCCAGCAGCTTACTTTCTGGCGGGGGCACAGATACGCAGTATTTT
TRBJ2-5	TRBD1	-	TRBV27	CASRGYRGREETQYF	TGTGCCAGCAGAGGATACAGGGGGCGGGAAGAGACCCAGTACTTC
TRBJ1-1	-	-	TRBV19	CASSYRAFTEAFF	TGTGCCAGTAGCTACAGGGCTTTCACTGAAGCTTTCTTT
TRBJ2-7	-	-	TRBV28	CASSLRGSTSYEQYF	TGTGCCAGCAGTTTAAGGGGCTCGACGAGCTACGAGCAGTACTTC
TRBJ1-1	TRBD1	-	TRBV11-1	CASTKTGVNTEAFF	TGTGCCAGCACCAAGACAGGGGTCAACACTGAAGCTTTCTTT
TRBJ2-7	TRBD1	-	TRBV5-6	CASSSLLAGGYEQYF	TGTGCCAGCAGCTCGCTCTTGGCAGGGGGCTACGAGCAGTACTTC
TRBJ1-5	-	few	TRBV18	CASSEDSNSNQPQHF	TGTGCCAGCTCAGAAGACAGTAATAGCAATCAGCCCCAGCATTTT
TRBJ1-2	TRBD1	once	TRBV28	CASSRPPGQGVGYTF	TGTGCCAGCAGCCGCCCCCCGGGACAGGGGGTGGGCTACACCTTC
TRBJ1-1	TRBD1	-	TRBV19	CASSISPQGSTEAFF	TGTGCCAGTAGTATCTCTCCACAGGGGAGCACTGAAGCTTTCTTT